This note documents a single T cell receptor beta chain sequence. Its target is not known. Both 60 Vbeta primers and 13 Jbeta primers went into the PCR. Clones were read by immunoSEQ multiplex PCR, and TCRdb kept only the in-frame ones, dropping some. The sample has 95,000 to 150,000 clones. These data originate in a study of cytomegalovirus exposure and HLA in healthy donors. Study-level points and caveats: TCR beta V- and J-gene trimming, according to a later analysis, was linked to a missense DCLRE1C variant.

The CDR3 is made up of 15 amino acids. Trimming took 0 bases from V and 2 from J; bases not matched to a gene: 4. The germline gives CDR1 SGHRS, CDR2 YFSETQ. The sample comprised PBMCs. The chain carries TRBV5-1 and TRBJ2-7; 8 bases are a match to TRBD2. The TCR was taken from a man younger than 35 in good health and CMV-seronegative. This CDR3 reads CASSLGGAGAYEQYF. CDR3 coding DNA: TGCGCCAGCAGCTTGGGGGGAGCGGGGGCCTACGAGCAGTACTTC.